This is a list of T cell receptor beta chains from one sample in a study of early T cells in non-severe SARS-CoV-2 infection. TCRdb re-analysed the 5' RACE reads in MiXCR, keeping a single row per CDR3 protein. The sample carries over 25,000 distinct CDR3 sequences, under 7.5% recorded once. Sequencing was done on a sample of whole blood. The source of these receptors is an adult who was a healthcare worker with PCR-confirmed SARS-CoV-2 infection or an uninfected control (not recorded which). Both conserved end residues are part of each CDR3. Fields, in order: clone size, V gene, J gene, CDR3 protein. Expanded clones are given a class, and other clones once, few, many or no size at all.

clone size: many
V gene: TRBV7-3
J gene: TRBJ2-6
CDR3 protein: CASSVDSGANVLTF

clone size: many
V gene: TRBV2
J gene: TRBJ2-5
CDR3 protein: CASSEVTQYF

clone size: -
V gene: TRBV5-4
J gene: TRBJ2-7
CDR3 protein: CASSSGTGPYEQYF

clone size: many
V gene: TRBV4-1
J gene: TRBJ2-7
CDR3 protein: CASSQVSTDTYEQYF

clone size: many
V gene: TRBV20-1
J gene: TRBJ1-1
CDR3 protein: CSASPQRGGGTEAFF

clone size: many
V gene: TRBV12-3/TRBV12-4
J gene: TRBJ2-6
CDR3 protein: CASSPRQGLGSGANVLTF

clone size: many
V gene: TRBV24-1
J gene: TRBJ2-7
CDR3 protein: CATSDGTALTYEQYF

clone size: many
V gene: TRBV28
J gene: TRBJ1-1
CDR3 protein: CASSSQDRGWNTEAFF

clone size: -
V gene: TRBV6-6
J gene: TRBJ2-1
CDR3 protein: CASSPGGLAIYNEQFF

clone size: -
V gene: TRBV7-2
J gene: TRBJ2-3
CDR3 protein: CASSPLRGTVDPTDTQYF

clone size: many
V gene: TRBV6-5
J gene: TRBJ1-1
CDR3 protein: CASSATRELNTEAFF

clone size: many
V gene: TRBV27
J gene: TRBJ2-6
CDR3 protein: CASSPGANVLTF

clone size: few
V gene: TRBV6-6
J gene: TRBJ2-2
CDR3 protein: CASRQGGNTGELFF

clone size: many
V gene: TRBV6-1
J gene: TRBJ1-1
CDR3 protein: CASSEADTTLQAFF

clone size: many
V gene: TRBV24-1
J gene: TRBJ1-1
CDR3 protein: CATSDWKNTEAFF

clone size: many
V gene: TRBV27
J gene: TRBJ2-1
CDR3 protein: CASSLSSYNEQFF

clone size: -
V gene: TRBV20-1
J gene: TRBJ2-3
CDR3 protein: CSSLHGLTSTDTQYF

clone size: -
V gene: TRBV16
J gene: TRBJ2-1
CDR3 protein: CASSQTGQDGGQFF

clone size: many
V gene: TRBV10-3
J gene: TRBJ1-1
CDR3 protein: CAISKTGTEAFF

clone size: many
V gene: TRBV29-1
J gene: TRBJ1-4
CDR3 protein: CSAGLGSTNEKLFF

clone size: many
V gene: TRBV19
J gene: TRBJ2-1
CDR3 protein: CASHQASYNEQFF

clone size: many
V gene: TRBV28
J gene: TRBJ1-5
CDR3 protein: CASSLKGGNQPQHF

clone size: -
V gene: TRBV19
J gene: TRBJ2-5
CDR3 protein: CASSSFTERETQYF

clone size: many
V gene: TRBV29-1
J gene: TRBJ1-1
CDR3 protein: CSLTSLDTEAFF

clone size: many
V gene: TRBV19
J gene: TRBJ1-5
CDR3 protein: CATSNRAGANQPQHF

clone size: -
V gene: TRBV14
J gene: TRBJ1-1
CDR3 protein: CASSQDAAMNTEAFF

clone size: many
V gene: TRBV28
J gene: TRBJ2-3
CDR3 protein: CAVSGAADTQYF

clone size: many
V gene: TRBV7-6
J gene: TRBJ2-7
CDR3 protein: CASSVSGSTDEQYF

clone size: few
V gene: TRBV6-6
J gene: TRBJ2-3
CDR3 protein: CASSGTSGRYDTQYF

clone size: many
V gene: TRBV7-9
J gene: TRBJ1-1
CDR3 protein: CATGSAFF

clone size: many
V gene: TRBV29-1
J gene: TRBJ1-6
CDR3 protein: CSAKSSYNSPLHF

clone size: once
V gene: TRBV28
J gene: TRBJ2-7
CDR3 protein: CASSLFRPPYEQYF

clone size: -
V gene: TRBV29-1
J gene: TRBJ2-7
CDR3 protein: CSVEDREAEQYF

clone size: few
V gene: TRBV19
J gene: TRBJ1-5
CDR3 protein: CASSMNRGTSNQPQHF

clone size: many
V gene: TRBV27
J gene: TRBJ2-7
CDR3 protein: CASSPSGRASEQYF

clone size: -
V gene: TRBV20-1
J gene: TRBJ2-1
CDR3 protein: CSTSGRAGKEQFF

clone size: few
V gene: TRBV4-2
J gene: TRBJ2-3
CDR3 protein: CASSQDVGDQPFDTQYF